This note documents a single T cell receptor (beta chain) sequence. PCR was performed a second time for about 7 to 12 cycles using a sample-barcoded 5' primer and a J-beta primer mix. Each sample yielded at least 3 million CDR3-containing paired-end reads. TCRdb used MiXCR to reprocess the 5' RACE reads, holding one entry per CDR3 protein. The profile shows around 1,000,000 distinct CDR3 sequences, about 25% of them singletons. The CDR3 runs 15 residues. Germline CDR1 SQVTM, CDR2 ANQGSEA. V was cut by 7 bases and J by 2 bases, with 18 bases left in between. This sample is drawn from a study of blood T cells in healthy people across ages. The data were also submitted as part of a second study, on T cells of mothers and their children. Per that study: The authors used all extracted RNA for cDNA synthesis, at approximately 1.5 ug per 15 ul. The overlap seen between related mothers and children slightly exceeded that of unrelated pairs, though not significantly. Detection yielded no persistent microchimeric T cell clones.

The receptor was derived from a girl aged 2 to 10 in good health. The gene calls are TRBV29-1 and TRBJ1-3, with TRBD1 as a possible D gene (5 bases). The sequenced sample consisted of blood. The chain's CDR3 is CSAGGSGVTGNTIYF. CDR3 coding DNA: TGCAGCGCCGGGGGGTCCGGGGTTACTGGAAACACCATATATTTT.